The 5 T cell receptor beta chains below all came from one sample that was sequenced in a study of blood T cell repertoires in COVID-19. Here immunoSEQ multiplex PCR was the method, and the copy in TCRdb shows in-frame clones only, minus some. The sample lists some 80,000 clones; approximately 82% were seen once. Sequenced input: peripheral blood. The receptors stem from a woman in her forties or fifties with acute or convalescent COVID-19.

The rearrangement links TRBV10-3 to TRBJ2-7, with a weak D call TRBD2 (6 bases). CDR3 length: 13 residues. Trimming took 6 bases from V and 4 from J, leaving 13 bases between them. Germline CDR1 and CDR2: ENHRY and SYGVKD. The CDR3 region has the DNA TGTGCCATCAGGACTAGGAACACATACGAGCAGTACTTC. Its translation: CAIRTRNTYEQYF.

In its sample, this clone was seen once. J is TRBJ2-1 and V is TRBV5-4; D is unclear. Between the trimmed V and J ends, which lost 4 bases and 0 bases, there was a span of 11 bases. The CDR3 is 15 amino acids. CDR1 SGHNT and CDR2 YYREEE come from the germline V gene (reference sequence). CDR3 loop: CASSTELSSYNEQFF. The CDR3 region has the DNA TGTGCCAGCAGCACCGAGCTGAGCTCCTACAATGAGCAGTTCTTC.

This chain links TRBV27 with TRBJ2-7; D is unresolved. In germline, CDR1 is MNHEY, CDR2 SMNVEV (reference sequence). This CDR3 has 9 amino acids. Here the CDR3 DNA reads TGTGGCGGATGCTACGAGCAGTACTTC. Translation gives CGGCYEQYF.

The chain recombines TRBV7-6 with TRBJ2-7; TRBD2 might be the D (6 bases). There are 15 residues in the CDR3. Looked up from germline, CDR1 is SGHVS and CDR2 is FNYEAQ. V was pared by 2 bases and J by 0 bases, with 11 bases between. The CDR3 DNA sequence: TGTGCCAGCAGCTTAAGGGGAGGTAGCTCCTACGAGCAGTACTTC. Amino acids: CASSLRGGSSYEQYF.

The V gene is TRBV5-1, the J gene TRBJ1-1; possible D gene TRBD1, 5 bases. The V gene lost 2 bases and the J gene lost 1 base, with 15 bases spanning the gap. Germline-derived CDR1 and CDR2 are SGHRS and YFSETQ. This CDR3 comprises 16 residues. The CDR3 coding sequence is TGCGCCAGCAGCTTTGGCGGGGGGGTCTCGAACACTGAAGCTTTCTTT. This gives the protein CASSFGGGVSNTEAFF. The variable domain in full, completed from reference TRBV5-1 and TRBJ1-1, reads KAGVTQTPRYLIKTRGQQVTLSCSPISGHRSVSWYQQTPGQGLQFLFEYFSETQRNKGNFPGRFSGRQFSNSRSEMNVSTLELGDSALYLCASSFGGGVSNTEAFFGQGTRLTVV.